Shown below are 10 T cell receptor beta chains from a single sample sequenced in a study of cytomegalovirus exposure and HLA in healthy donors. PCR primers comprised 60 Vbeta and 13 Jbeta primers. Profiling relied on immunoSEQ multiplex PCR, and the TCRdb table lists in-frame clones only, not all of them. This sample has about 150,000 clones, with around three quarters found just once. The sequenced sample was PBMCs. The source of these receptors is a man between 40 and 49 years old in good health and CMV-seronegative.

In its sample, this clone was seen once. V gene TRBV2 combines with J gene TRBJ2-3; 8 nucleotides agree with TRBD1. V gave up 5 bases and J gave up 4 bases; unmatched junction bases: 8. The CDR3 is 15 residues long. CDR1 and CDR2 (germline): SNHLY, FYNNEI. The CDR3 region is CASSPRTGSADTQYF. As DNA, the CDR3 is TGTGCCAGCAGTCCCCGGACAGGGAGTGCAGATACGCAGTATTTT.

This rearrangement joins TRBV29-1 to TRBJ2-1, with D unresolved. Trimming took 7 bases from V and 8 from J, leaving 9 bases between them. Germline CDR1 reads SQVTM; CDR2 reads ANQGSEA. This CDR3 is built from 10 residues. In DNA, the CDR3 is TGCAGCGCTAATATCCATGAGCAGTTCTTC. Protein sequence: CSANIHEQFF.

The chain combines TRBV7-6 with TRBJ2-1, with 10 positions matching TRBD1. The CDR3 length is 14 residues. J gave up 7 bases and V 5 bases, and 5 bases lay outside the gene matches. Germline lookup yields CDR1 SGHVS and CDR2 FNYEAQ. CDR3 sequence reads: CASSRRTGGNEQFF. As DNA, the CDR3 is TGTGCCAGCAGCCGACGGACAGGGGGAAATGAGCAGTTCTTC.

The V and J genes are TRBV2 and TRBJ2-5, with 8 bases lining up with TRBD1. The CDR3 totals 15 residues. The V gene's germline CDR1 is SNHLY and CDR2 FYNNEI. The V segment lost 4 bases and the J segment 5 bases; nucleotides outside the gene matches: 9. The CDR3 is CASSVGQGVGETQYF. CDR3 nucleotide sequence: TGTGCCAGCAGTGTCGGACAGGGTGTCGGGGAGACCCAGTACTTC.

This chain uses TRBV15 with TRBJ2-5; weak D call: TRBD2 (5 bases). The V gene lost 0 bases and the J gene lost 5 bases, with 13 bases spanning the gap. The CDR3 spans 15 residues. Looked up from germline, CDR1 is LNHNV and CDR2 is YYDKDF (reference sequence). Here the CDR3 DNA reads TGTGCCACCAGCAGAGACCGGGGTTTGTGGGAGACCCAGTACTTC. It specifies CATSRDRGLWETQYF.

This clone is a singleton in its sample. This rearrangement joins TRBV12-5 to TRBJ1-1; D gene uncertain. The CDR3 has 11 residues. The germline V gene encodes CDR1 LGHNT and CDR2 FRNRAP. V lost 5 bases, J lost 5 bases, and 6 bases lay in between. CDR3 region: CASGTETEAFF. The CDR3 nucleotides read TGTGCTAGTGGTACGGAGACTGAAGCTTTCTTT.

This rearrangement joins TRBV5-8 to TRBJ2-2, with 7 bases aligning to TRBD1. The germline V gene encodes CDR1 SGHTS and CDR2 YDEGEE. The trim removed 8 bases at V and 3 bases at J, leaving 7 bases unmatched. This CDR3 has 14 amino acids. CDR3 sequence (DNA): TGTGCCAGTCATCGGGACAGCTACACCGGGGAGCTGTTTTTT. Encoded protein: CASHRDSYTGELFF.

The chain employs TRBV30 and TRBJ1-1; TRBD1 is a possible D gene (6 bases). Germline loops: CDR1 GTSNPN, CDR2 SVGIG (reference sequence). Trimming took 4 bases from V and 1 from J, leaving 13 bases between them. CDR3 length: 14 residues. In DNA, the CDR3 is TGTGCCTGGACCGGGACACTAAAGAACACTGAAGCTTTCTTT. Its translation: CAWTGTLKNTEAFF.

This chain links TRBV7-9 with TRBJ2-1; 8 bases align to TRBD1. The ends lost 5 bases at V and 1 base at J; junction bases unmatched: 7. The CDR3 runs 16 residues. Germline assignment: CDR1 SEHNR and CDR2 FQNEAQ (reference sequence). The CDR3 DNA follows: TGTGCCAGCAGCCCACTTTGGACAGGGTCCTACAATGAGCAGTTCTTC. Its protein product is CASSPLWTGSYNEQFF.

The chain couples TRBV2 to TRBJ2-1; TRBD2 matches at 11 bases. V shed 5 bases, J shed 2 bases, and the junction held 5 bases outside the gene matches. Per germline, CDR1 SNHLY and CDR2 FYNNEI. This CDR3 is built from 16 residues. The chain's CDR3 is CASSKLAGDPYNEQFF. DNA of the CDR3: TGTGCCAGCAGTAAACTAGCGGGAGATCCCTACAATGAGCAGTTCTTC.